The 14 T cell receptor beta chains reported below all come from one sample, sequenced in a study of cytomegalovirus exposure and HLA in healthy donors. PCR primers comprised 60 Vbeta and 13 Jbeta primers. Using immunoSEQ multiplex PCR, the repertoire was profiled, and TCRdb retains in-frame clones only, with some absent. The repertoire holds over 85,000 clones, with approximately 82% as singletons. Sequenced input: PBMCs. The receptor set was obtained from a man in his thirties or forties in good health and CMV-seropositive.

The chain couples TRBV2 to TRBJ2-3; a possible D gene is TRBD2 (5 bases). V dropped 0 bases and J dropped 4 bases, with 17 bases sitting between them. Germline values: CDR1 SNHLY, CDR2 FYNNEI. The CDR3 consists of 17 residues. CDR3 coding DNA: TGTGCCAGCAGTGAAGCGCCGGGTGGCGGGTTCTCAGATACGCAGTATTTT. Its protein is CASSEAPGGGFSDTQYF.

CDR3 coding DNA: TGTGCCAGCAGCGAGGGGGGGGGAGCGGTCGAGCAGTACTTC. This gives the protein CASSEGGGAVEQYF. The genes are TRBV9 and TRBJ2-5; tentative D call: TRBD2 (7 bases). The closer fit of TRBJ2-7 to the DNA end suggests the J call may be wrong. The CDR3 runs to 14 residues. Germline V lookup: CDR1 SGDLS, CDR2 YYNGEE.

The CDR3 loop reads CASSSLLTGRTEAFF. The CDR3 DNA reads as TGTGCCAGCAGTTCCCTACTGACAGGGCGGACTGAAGCTTTCTTT. This rearrangement joins TRBV28 to TRBJ1-1; 7 bases fit TRBD1. Germline V gene sequence: CDR1 MDHEN, CDR2 SYDVKM. The CDR3 sequence is 15 residues long. V was pared by 4 bases and J by 5 bases, with 10 bases of the junction left unmatched.

The rearrangement links TRBV9 to TRBJ1-2; D is undetermined. The germline V gene has CDR1 SGDLS and CDR2 YYNGEE. The length of the CDR3 is 13 residues. Trimming pared 1 base from V and 6 bases from J, leaving 10 bases between. The DNA of the CDR3 is TGTGCCAGCAGCGTAAGCCAGGCCAATGGCTACACCTTC. This codes for CASSVSQANGYTF.

The chain has TRBV28 and TRBJ2-4, with TRBD1 as a possible D gene (7 bases). The length of the CDR3 is 12 residues. V lost 8 bases, J lost 6 bases, and 11 bases lay in between. Germline-derived CDR1 and CDR2 are MDHEN and SYDVKM. The CDR3, as DNA: TGTGCCAGCCAGGGGGGAGGAAACATTCAGTACTTC. Translation: CASQGGGNIQYF.

The table lists this clone with a count of one. V is TRBV9 and J is TRBJ2-7; 9 positions agree with TRBD1. Germline CDR1 reads SGDLS; CDR2 reads YYNGEE. V lost 4 bases and J lost 7; bases outside the gene matches: 9. This CDR3 spans 14 amino acids. The CDR3 here is CASSPGTGSGEQYF. The CDR3 DNA reads as TGTGCCAGCAGCCCCGGGACAGGGTCGGGGGAGCAGTACTTC.

Of note for this clone: Other DNA sequences in this specimen translate into the identical CDR3. This chain connects TRBV30 to TRBJ1-5; D possibly corresponds to TRBD1 (5 bases). CDR3 size: 14 residues. From germline, CDR1 is GTSNPN and CDR2 SVGIG (reference sequence). The germline V and J ends were trimmed by 2 bases and 4 bases, with 12 bases remaining between them. The CDR3 coding sequence is TGTGCCTGGAGTCTAGGGGCAGGGAATCAGCCCCAGCATTTT. Amino acids: CAWSLGAGNQPQHF.

CDR3 in amino acids: CASSEGGDTEAFF. The CDR3 DNA reads as TGTGCCAGCAGTGAAGGGGGGGACACTGAAGCTTTCTTT. The chain is built from TRBV6-1 and TRBJ1-1; D is perhaps TRBD1 (5 bases). CDR3 length equals 13 residues. Germline lookup yields CDR1 MNHNS and CDR2 SASEGT. The V end lost 1 base, the J end lost 3 bases, and 6 bases lay between the germline ends.

In its sample, this clone was seen a few times. The V and J genes are TRBV4-1 and TRBJ1-3, with 9 bases matching TRBD1. Germline CDR1 is MGHRA and CDR2 is YSYEKL. V lost 4 bases and J lost 3; bases outside the gene matches: 16. The CDR3 has 19 residues. The DNA of the CDR3 is TGCGCCAGCAGCCCCTCCCAATTACAGGGGGCGCGCCGTGGAAACACCATATATTTT. Translating it yields CASSPSQLQGARRGNTIYF.

The rearrangement joins TRBV6-5 to TRBJ1-4; perhaps TRBD1 as D (6 bases). Germline V gene lookup returns CDR1 MNHEY and CDR2 SVGAGI. The CDR3 consists of 13 residues. V lost 7 bases to trimming and J lost 11 bases, with 17 bases between them. The CDR3 coding sequence is TGTGCCAGCACGGGGGGCGATGAAAGGAAACTGTTTTTT. Translating gives CASTGGDERKLFF.

The chain couples TRBV19 to TRBJ1-4; 7 nucleotides line up with TRBD1. CDR1 is LNHDA and CDR2 is SQIVND in the germline V gene (reference sequence). The CDR3 totals 15 residues. Losses at the gene ends were 3 bases for V and 8 bases for J; bases not matched to a gene: 9. CDR3 residues: CASSMGQPFGEKLFF. The CDR3 DNA sequence: TGTGCCAGTAGTATGGGACAGCCTTTTGGGGAAAAACTGTTTTTT.

This clone was observed a few times. The chain recombines TRBV11-3 with TRBJ2-3; 10 nucleotides align to TRBD2. Losses at the gene ends were 4 bases for V and 12 bases for J; bases not matched to a gene: 4. In germline, CDR1 is SGHNT, CDR2 YENEEA. The CDR3 totals 12 residues. The CDR3 coding sequence is TGTGCCAGCAGCTCCAGCGGGGGGGGACAGTATTTT. Its translation: CASSSSGGGQYF. Full variable domain (rest looked up from reference TRBV11-3 and TRBJ2-3): EAGVVQSPRYKIIEKKQPVAFWCNPISGHNTLYWYLQNLGQGPELLIRYENEEAVDDSQLPKDRFSAERLKGVDSTLKIQPAELGDSAVYLCASSSSGGGQYFGPGTRLTVL.

This clone was recorded only once. J is TRBJ2-7 and V is TRBV18; D remains ambiguous. CDR1 KGHSH and CDR2 LQKENI come from the germline V gene. V was cut by 2 bases and J by 3 bases, with 8 bases left in between. This CDR3 has 13 amino acids. CDR3 sequence (DNA): TGTGCCAGCTCACCAAATGGCGGCTACGAGCAGTACTTC. Residues: CASSPNGGYEQYF.

The chain employs TRBV5-1 and TRBJ2-5, with 8 nucleotides matching TRBD2. This CDR3 has 18 amino acids. Germline CDR1 is SGHRS and CDR2 is YFSETQ. The ends lost 2 bases at V and 2 bases at J; junction bases unmatched: 14. The CDR3 protein is CASSFSGLGRGAQETQYF. The CDR3 DNA reads TGCGCCAGCAGCTTCTCGGGACTAGGAAGAGGGGCACAAGAGACCCAGTACTTC. Combining the CDR3 with reference TRBV5-1 and TRBJ2-5 gives the whole variable domain KAGVTQTPRYLIKTRGQQVTLSCSPISGHRSVSWYQQTPGQGLQFLFEYFSETQRNKGNFPGRFSGRQFSNSRSEMNVSTLELGDSALYLCASSFSGLGRGAQETQYFGPGTRLLVL.